A selection of T cell receptor beta chains follows, all from one sample in a study of human T cells and chemical hapten exposure. TCRdb recomputed calls from the RACE reads with MiXCR, one row per CDR3 protein. This table holds 75,000 to 100,000 distinct CDR3 sequences, approximately 13% found once. Sequenced here: whole blood, sampled in connection with sensitization to the hapten diphenylcyclopropenone (DPC). All receptors come from a woman aged 40 to 55 with alopecia areata. Some clones in this sample may be carry-over from other donors' samples. Both conserved end residues are part of each CDR3. Each record gives: D gene, V gene, clone size, J gene, CDR3 protein, CDR3 DNA. D genes are given only for firm matches. Only some rows state a clone size, as once, few, many or a class for expanded clones.

>.|TRBV3-1|.|TRBJ1-1
CASSQDRGNDRNTEAFF
TGTGCCAGCAGCCAAGATAGAGGTAATGACAGGAACACTGAAGCTTTCTTT
>.|TRBV10-3|.|TRBJ1-2
CAIRGDDHGYTF
TGTGCCATCAGGGGGGACGATCATGGCTACACCTTC
>.|TRBV12-3/TRBV12-4|many|TRBJ2-5
CASSGGGGETQYF
TGTGCCAGTTCTGGAGGGGGCGGGGAGACCCAGTACTTC
>.|TRBV18|many|TRBJ1-1
CASSPQGPQQEVTEAFF
TGTGCCAGCTCACCACAAGGTCCGCAACAGGAGGTCACTGAAGCTTTCTTT
>TRBD2|TRBV4-1|.|TRBJ2-1
CASSQEAPGLAGLSSYNEQFF
TGCGCCAGCAGCCAAGAGGCCCCTGGACTAGCGGGGCTAAGCTCCTACAATGAGCAGTTCTTC
>TRBD2|TRBV7-2|.|TRBJ2-1
CASSYAGTSPNNEQFF
TGTGCCAGCAGTTACGCCGGGACTAGCCCGAACAATGAGCAGTTCTTC
>TRBD1|TRBV6-5|few|TRBJ2-7
CASSPPRQGRTEQYF
TGTGCCAGCAGTCCCCCAAGACAGGGACGCACCGAGCAGTACTTC
>TRBD1|TRBV12-3/TRBV12-4|.|TRBJ1-5
CASSLTGYSNQPQHF
TGTGCCAGCAGTTTGACAGGGTATAGCAATCAGCCCCAGCATTTT
>.|TRBV30|.|TRBJ1-1
CAWKVQTNTEAFF
TGTGCCTGGAAAGTCCAGACTAACACTGAAGCTTTCTTT
>.|TRBV29-1|.|TRBJ2-7
CSGITGRFNEQYF
TGCAGCGGCATTACGGGGCGGTTTAACGAGCAGTACTTC
>.|TRBV15|few|TRBJ2-7
CATSRQEKYEQYF
TGTGCCACCAGCAGACAGGAAAAATACGAGCAGTACTTC
>TRBD2|TRBV6-2/TRBV6-3|few|TRBJ2-7
CASSRNRGAGVYEQYF
TGTGCCAGCAGCCGGAACCGGGGAGCGGGAGTCTACGAGCAGTACTTC
>.|TRBV20-1|.|TRBJ1-5
CSAPPWGSNQPQHF
TGCAGTGCCCCTCCCTGGGGGAGCAATCAGCCCCAGCATTTT
>.|TRBV10-3|.|TRBJ2-3
CAISEGTRAGDTQYF
TGTGCCATCAGTGAGGGGACCCGGGCGGGAGATACGCAGTATTTT
>.|TRBV9|few|TRBJ1-5
CASILEDSNQPQHF
TGTGCCAGCATCTTGGAGGATAGCAATCAGCCCCAGCATTTT
>.|TRBV20-1|many|TRBJ2-1
CSASKPRGVDNEQFF
TGCAGTGCTTCCAAGCCCCGCGGAGTAGATAATGAGCAGTTCTTC
>TRBD1|TRBV28|few|TRBJ2-7
CASSPGTDSHYEQYF
TGTGCCAGCAGTCCGGGGACAGACAGCCATTACGAGCAGTACTTC
>TRBD1|TRBV6-6|many|TRBJ1-1
CASSYWDSRAFF
TGTGCCAGCAGTTACTGGGACAGCCGCGCTTTCTTT
>.|TRBV20-1|.|TRBJ2-3
CSAGPGADTQYF
TGCAGTGCTGGACCGGGAGCAGATACGCAGTATTTT
>TRBD1|TRBV6-2/TRBV6-3|few|TRBJ1-2
CASSYNRQGIGYTF
TGTGCCAGCAGTTACAACCGACAGGGGATTGGCTACACCTTC
>.|TRBV20-1|.|TRBJ2-7
CSARDPHREYYEQYF
TGCAGTGCTAGAGATCCCCATCGGGAGTACTACGAGCAGTACTTC
>.|TRBV29-1|few|TRBJ2-7
CSVRGGYEQYF
TGCAGCGTTAGGGGGGGCTACGAGCAGTACTTC
>.|TRBV5-1|few|TRBJ2-7
CASSVALGQLYEQYF
TGCGCCAGCAGCGTAGCCTTAGGACAGCTCTACGAGCAGTACTTC
>.|TRBV3-1|.|TRBJ2-7
CASSQGRGSTYEQYF
TGTGCCAGCAGCCAAGGGCGGGGTTCCACCTACGAGCAGTACTTC
>.|TRBV20-1|.|TRBJ1-1
CSADPGQTMNTEAFF
TGCAGTGCTGATCCGGGACAAACTATGAACACTGAAGCTTTCTTT
>.|TRBV5-1|.|TRBJ2-3
CASSLVPGADTQYF
TGCGCCAGCAGCTTGGTCCCGGGAGCGGATACGCAGTATTTT
>.|TRBV9|many|TRBJ2-5
CASGMETQYF
TGTGCCAGCGGCATGGAGACCCAGTACTTC
>.|TRBV27|.|TRBJ2-7
CASSPAPPGLSYEQYF
TGTGCCAGCAGTCCAGCCCCACCGGGACTCTCCTACGAGCAGTACTTC
>.|TRBV5-1|.|TRBJ2-3
CASSLTRSTDTQYF
TGCGCCAGCAGCTTGACTAGATCCACAGATACGCAGTATTTT
>TRBD1|TRBV29-1|many|TRBJ2-7
CSVEPDREHEQYF
TGCAGCGTTGAACCGGACAGGGAGCACGAGCAGTACTTC
>TRBD2|TRBV4-3|many|TRBJ2-3
CASSQDPLAGPGDTQYF
TGCGCCAGCAGCCAAGATCCACTAGCGGGGCCAGGAGATACGCAGTATTTT
>.|TRBV4-3|.|TRBJ2-1
CASSQAGGFWNEQFF
TGCGCCAGCAGCCAAGCCGGAGGCTTTTGGAATGAGCAGTTCTTC
>TRBD2|TRBV20-1|many|TRBJ2-1
CSGGTSGAKDEQFF
TGCAGTGGCGGGACTAGCGGGGCCAAGGATGAGCAGTTCTTC
>.|TRBV11-2|few|TRBJ2-4
CASSSTRGSKNIQYF
TGTGCCAGCAGCTCAACCAGGGGATCCAAAAACATTCAGTACTTC
>.|TRBV30|few|TRBJ1-4
CAWSIQNEKLFF
TGTGCCTGGAGTATCCAGAATGAAAAACTGTTTTTT
>TRBD1|TRBV7-9|few|TRBJ1-5
CASSTTGNNQPQHF
TGTGCCAGCAGTACGACAGGGAATAATCAGCCCCAGCATTTT
>.|TRBV5-4|many|TRBJ2-3
CASSPLVGEGTDTQYF
TGTGCCAGCAGCCCCCTCGTGGGAGAAGGCACAGATACGCAGTATTTT
>.|TRBV5-1|many|TRBJ2-3
CASSPRSRGGTDTQYF
TGCGCCAGCAGCCCCCGAAGCCGCGGGGGCACAGATACGCAGTATTTT
>.|TRBV4-3|few|TRBJ2-3
CASSQGSVPDTQYF
TGCGCCAGCAGCCAGGGGTCGGTGCCAGATACGCAGTATTTT
>.|TRBV9|few|TRBJ2-7
CASSSGAGAYEQYF
TGTGCCAGCAGCTCAGGGGCGGGGGCCTACGAGCAGTACTTC
>TRBD1|TRBV2|few|TRBJ1-1
CASSDRVTEAFF
TGTGCCAGCAGCGACAGGGTCACTGAAGCTTTCTTT
>.|TRBV10-3|few|TRBJ2-7
CATSQGPGLYEQYF
TGTGCCACCTCCCAGGGTCCGGGCCTCTACGAGCAGTACTTC
>TRBD2|TRBV28|.|TRBJ2-1
CASSWGGAVRQFF
TGTGCCAGCTCTTGGGGGGGTGCAGTGAGGCAGTTCTTC
>.|TRBV28|.|TRBJ2-7
CASSVHSGSYEQYF
TGTGCCAGCAGTGTTCACAGCGGCTCCTACGAGCAGTACTTC
>.|TRBV4-2|few|TRBJ2-1
CASSQENWVGEVMEQFF
TGTGCCAGCAGCCAAGAGAATTGGGTTGGGGAAGTGATGGAGCAGTTCTTC
>TRBD1|TRBV15|.|TRBJ1-6
CATSRGSAGGQSPLHF
TGTGCCACCAGCAGAGGATCGGCAGGGGGCCAGTCACCCCTCCACTTT
>.|TRBV11-2|.|TRBJ2-2
CASSLDGAGANTGELFF
TGTGCCAGCAGCTTAGATGGGGCAGGGGCAAACACCGGGGAGCTGTTTTTT
>.|TRBV28|.|TRBJ1-4
CASSSTGKATEKLFF
TGTGCCAGCAGTTCCACAGGGAAGGCGACTGAAAAACTGTTTTTT
>.|TRBV28|.|TRBJ2-1
CASTPGAWEQSYNEQFF
TGTGCCAGCACCCCGGGGGCGTGGGAGCAGTCCTACAATGAGCAGTTCTTC
>TRBD1|TRBV20-1|few|TRBJ1-2
CSANRGGYTF
TGCAGTGCTAACAGGGGTGGCTACACCTTC
>.|TRBV18|.|TRBJ2-3
CASSPGKDTQYF
TGTGCCAGCTCACCAGGCAAAGATACGCAGTATTTT
>.|TRBV6-5|.|TRBJ2-2
CASSWQGHTGELFF
TGTGCCAGCAGTTGGCAGGGGCACACCGGGGAGCTGTTTTTT
>.|TRBV27|.|TRBJ1-2
CASSLRGFGYTF
TGTGCCAGCAGTTTACGGGGCTTCGGCTACACCTTC
>.|TRBV7-8|.|TRBJ2-4
CASSLDRAKNIQYF
TGTGCCAGCAGCTTAGACAGGGCCAAAAACATTCAGTACTTC